This T cell receptor beta chain is drawn from a study of T cell changes during pregnancy in multiple sclerosis. Using immunoSEQ multiplex PCR, the repertoire was profiled, and TCRdb retains in-frame clones only, with some absent. Of 75,000 to 95,000 clones in the sample, more than 85% were seen once. In germline, CDR1 is MNHNS, CDR2 SASEGT. The CDR3 runs to 13 residues. V was pared by 10 bases and J by 3 bases, with 5 bases of the junction left unmatched. This chain uses TRBV6-1 with TRBJ2-5, with 10 bases identical to TRBD1. The starting material was peripheral blood, obtained before pregnancy. The origin of this receptor is a female donor with multiple sclerosis, enrolled in a pregnancy study. The DNA for the CDR3 is TGTGCCAACTCGGGACAGGGGAAAGAGACCCAGTACTTC. This sequence encodes CANSGQGKETQYF.